The present T cell receptor beta chain was sequenced within a study of post-analysis software for immune sequencing data. At the level of the study: Relapsing-remitting, secondary progressive and progressive-relapsing multiple sclerosis courses were included. Findings of the study overall: About five TRBV segments (TRBV5-6, TRBV5-1 and TRBV20-1 among them) occurred more frequently in patients than in controls. Relative to controls, patients with multiple sclerosis showed significantly lower normalized Chao1 diversity. Pronounced co-clustering by F measure was evident among identically batched samples.

The CDR3 sequence is 15 residues long. Deletions cut 1 base from V and 0 bases from J, with 10 bases between. Germline V gene data show CDR1 as SGHVS and CDR2 as FQNEAQ. In the case of this clonotype: No antigen is known for it.

Every TCR beta cDNA library bore unique molecular identifiers. Each batch of about 0.9 to 10 million T cells produced roughly 500,000 cDNA molecules. TCRdb independently ran MiXCR on the PCR reads; one entry per CDR3 protein. The profile shows roughly 800,000 distinct CDR3 sequences, about 50% of them singletons. The chain has TRBV7-8 and TRBJ2-7; D is possibly TRBD1 or TRBD2 (5 bases each). Material for sequencing was blood. This TCR was recovered from a girl between 10 and 17 years old with multiple sclerosis. This CDR3 reads CASSLEPGSSYEQYF. DNA for the CDR3: TGTGCCAGCAGCTTAGAGCCAGGGAGCTCCTACGAGCAGTACTTC.